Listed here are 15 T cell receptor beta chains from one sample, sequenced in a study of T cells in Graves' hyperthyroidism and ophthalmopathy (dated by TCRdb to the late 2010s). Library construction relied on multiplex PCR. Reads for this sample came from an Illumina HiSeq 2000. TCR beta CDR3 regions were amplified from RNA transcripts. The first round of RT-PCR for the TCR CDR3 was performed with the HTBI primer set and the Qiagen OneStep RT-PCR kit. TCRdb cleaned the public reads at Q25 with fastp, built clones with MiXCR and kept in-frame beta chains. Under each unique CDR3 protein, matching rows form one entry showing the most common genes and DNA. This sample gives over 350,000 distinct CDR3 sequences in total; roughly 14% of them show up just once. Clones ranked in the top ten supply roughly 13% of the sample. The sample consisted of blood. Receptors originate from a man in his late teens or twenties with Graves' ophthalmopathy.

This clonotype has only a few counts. CDR3 residues: CASSSPPGGSLSPLHF. The CDR3 nucleotides read TGTGCCAGCAGTTCCCCCCCGGGGGGATCTCTTTCACCCCTCCACTTT. The chain carries TRBV12-3 or TRBV12-4 and TRBJ1-6; D perhaps matches TRBD1 (5 bases). The CDR3 spans 16 residues. The V gene lost 4 bases and the J gene lost 9 bases, with 19 bases spanning the gap.

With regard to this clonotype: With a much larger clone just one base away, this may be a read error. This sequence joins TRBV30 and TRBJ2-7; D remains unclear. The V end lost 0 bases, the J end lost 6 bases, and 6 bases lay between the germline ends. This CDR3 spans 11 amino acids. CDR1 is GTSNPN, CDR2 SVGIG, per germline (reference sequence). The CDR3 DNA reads TGTGCCTGGAGTGTACGGTTCGAGCAGTACTTC. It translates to CAWSVRFEQYF.

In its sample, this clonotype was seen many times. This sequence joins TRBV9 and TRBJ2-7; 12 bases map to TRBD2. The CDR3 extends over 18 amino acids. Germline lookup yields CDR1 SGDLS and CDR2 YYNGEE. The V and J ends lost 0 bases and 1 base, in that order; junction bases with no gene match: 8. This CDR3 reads CASSVGLAGVLGSYEQYF. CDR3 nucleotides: TGTGCCAGCAGCGTAGGACTAGCGGGGGTCCTGGGTTCCTACGAGCAGTACTTC.

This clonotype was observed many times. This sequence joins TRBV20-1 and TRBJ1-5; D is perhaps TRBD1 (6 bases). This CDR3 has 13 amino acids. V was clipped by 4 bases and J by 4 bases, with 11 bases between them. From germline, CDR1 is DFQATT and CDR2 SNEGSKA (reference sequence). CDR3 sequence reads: CSAIQGTNQPQHF. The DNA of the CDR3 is TGCAGTGCTATTCAGGGGACTAATCAGCCCCAGCATTTT.

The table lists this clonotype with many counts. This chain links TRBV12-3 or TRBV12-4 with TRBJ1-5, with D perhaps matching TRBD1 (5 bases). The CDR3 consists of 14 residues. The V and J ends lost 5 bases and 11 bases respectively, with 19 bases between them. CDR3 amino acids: CASSPAPGFGTQHF. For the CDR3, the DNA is TGTGCCAGCAGTCCGGCCCCAGGGTTCGGAACCCAGCATTTT.

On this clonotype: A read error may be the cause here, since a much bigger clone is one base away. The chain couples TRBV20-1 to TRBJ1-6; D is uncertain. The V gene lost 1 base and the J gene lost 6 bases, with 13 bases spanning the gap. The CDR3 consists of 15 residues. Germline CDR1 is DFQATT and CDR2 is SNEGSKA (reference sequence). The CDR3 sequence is CSARGLGHGNSPLHF. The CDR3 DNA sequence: TGCAGTGCTAGAGGGTTGGGTCACGGTAATTCACCCCTCCACTTT.

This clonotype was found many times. CDR3 residues: CASSEALRGRVYGYTF. The DNA for the CDR3 is TGTGCCAGCAGTGAAGCGCTTCGGGGGCGGGTCTATGGCTACACCTTC. V gene TRBV6-1 combines with J gene TRBJ1-2; possible D gene TRBD1, 6 bases. This CDR3 region has 16 residues. The ends were cut back, 0 bases at V and 4 bases at J, with 15 bases in the middle. The germline CDR1 and CDR2 sequences are MNHNS and SASEGT.

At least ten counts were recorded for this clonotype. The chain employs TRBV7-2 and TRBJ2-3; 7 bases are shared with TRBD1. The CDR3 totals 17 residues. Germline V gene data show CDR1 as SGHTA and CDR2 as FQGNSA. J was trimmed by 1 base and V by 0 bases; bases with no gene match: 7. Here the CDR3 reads CASSLAYRGAGTDTQYF. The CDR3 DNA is TGTGCCAGCAGCTTAGCCTACAGGGGAGCCGGCACAGATACGCAGTATTTT.

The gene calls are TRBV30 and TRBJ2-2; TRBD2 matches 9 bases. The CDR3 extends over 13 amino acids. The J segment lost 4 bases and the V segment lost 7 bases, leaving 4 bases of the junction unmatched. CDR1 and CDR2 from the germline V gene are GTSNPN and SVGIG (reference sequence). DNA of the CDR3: TGTGCCTTTGGACTAGCGAGCACCGGGGAGCTGTTTTTT. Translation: CAFGLASTGELFF.

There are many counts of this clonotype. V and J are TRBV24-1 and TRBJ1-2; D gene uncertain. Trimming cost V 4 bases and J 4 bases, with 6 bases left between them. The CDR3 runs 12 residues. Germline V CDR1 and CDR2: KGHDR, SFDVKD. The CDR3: CATSDLAYGYTF. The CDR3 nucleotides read TGTGCCACCAGTGACCTGGCCTATGGCTACACCTTC.

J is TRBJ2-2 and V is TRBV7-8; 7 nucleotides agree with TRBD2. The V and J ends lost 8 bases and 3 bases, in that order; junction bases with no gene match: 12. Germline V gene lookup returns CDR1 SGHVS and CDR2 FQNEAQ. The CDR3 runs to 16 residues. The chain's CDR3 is CASSLWAGAHTGELFF. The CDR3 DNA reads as TGTGCCAGCTCCCTGTGGGCGGGAGCACACACCGGGGAGCTGTTTTTT.

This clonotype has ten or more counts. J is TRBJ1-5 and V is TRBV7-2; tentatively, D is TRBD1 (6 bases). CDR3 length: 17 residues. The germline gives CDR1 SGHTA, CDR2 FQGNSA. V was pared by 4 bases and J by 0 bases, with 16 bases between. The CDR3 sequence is CASSSGGRGYSNQPQHF. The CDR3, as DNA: TGTGCCAGCAGCTCCGGGGGGCGGGGGTATAGCAATCAGCCCCAGCATTTT. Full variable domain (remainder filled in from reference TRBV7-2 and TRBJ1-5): GAGVSQSPSNKVTEKGKDVELRCDPISGHTALYWYRQSLGQGLEFLIYFQGNSAPDKSGLPSDRFSAERTGGSVSTLTIQRTQQEDSAVYLCASSSGGRGYSNQPQHFGDGTRLSIL.

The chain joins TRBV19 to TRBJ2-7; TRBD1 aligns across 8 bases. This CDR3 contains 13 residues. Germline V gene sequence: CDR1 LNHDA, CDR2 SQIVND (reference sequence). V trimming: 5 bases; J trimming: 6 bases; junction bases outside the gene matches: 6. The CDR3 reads CASSPDRVSEQYF. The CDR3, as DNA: TGTGCCAGTAGTCCGGACAGGGTAAGCGAGCAGTACTTC.

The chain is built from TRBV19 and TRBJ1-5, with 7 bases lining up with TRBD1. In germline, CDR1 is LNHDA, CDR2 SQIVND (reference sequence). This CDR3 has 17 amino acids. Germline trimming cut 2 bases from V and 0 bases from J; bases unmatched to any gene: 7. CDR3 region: CASSIIPWDSSNQPQHF. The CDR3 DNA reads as TGTGCCAGTAGTATAATCCCTTGGGACAGTAGCAATCAGCCCCAGCATTTT.

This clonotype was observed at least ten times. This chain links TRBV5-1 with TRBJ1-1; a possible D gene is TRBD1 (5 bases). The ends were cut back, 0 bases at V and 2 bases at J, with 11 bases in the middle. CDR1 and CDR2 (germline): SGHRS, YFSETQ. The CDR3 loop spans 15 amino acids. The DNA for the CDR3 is TGCGCCAGCAGCTTGGCCGGGGGGGAAAACACTGAAGCTTTCTTT. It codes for CASSLAGGENTEAFF.